This TCR beta chain is drawn from a study of control samples from healthy donors and cancer patients. The germline V gene has CDR1 MNHEY and CDR2 SMNVEV (reference sequence). Between the trimmed V and J ends, which lost 6 bases and 2 bases, there was a span of 13 bases. This CDR3 has 14 amino acids. TCRdb's copy holds only in-frame clones and misses some; the assay was immunoSEQ multiplex PCR. The sample lists about 86,000 clones, approximately 94% occurring once. The receptor's source is a woman between 18 and 30 years old in good health. Material for sequencing was blood. The chain joins TRBV27 to TRBJ1-1, with D hard to call. CDR3 protein: CASRAVWPNTEAFF. The CDR3 DNA reads as TGTGCCAGCAGGGCCGTTTGGCCCAACACTGAAGCTTTCTTT.